The source of this TCR beta chain is a study of blood T cell repertoires in COVID-19. Looking at the study overall: Samples taken during acute and convalescent COVID-19 were collected in the United States, Italy and Spain.

Between the trimmed V and J ends, which lost 6 bases and 2 bases, there was a span of 9 bases. CDR1 and CDR2 (germline): MNHEY, SMNVEV (reference sequence). This CDR3 spans 13 amino acids. Under the authors' procedure: Amplification with reference gene primers provided the estimates of nucleated cell counts. Method: immunoSEQ multiplex PCR; TCRdb's copy keeps in-frame clones and lacks some. Clone size and V and J calls were adopted from that table, with D and trimming inferred from the DNA. The sample has about 130,000 clones, roughly 80% seen once; the top ten hold around 5%. The specimen sequenced was peripheral blood. This TCR was sampled from a woman between 70 and 85 years old with COVID-19, enrolled during active disease. The chain joins TRBV27 to TRBJ2-3; D perhaps matches TRBD1 (6 bases). The CDR3 loop is CASSRTVTDTQYF. The CDR3 coding sequence is TGTGCCAGCAGCCGGACAGTCACAGATACGCAGTATTTT.